This T cell receptor (beta chain) was sequenced for a study of shared clonotypes between healthy human individuals. Looking at the study overall: Samples came from a couple of female and a few male donors aged 18 to 49. Findings of the study overall: Non-shared clonotypes had lower generation probabilities than those shared by all four donors.

Germline assignment: CDR1 LGHNT and CDR2 FRNRAP. The V gene lost 6 bases and the J gene lost 1 base, with 16 bases spanning the gap. This CDR3 region has 16 residues. Running of the assay took place at deep level. The repertoire was sequenced with immunoSEQ multiplex PCR; TCRdb's copy has only in-frame clones and lacks some. The profile shows a few million clones, around 93% of them singletons. Note on this clone: Its antigen remains unidentified.

The naive CD8 population came from CD45RO-negative cells selected for CCR7, without terminally differentiated effector memory CD45RA+ cells. This clonotype originated in a man younger than 35 in good health. Some clones in this sample may be carry-over from other donors' samples. The J gene is TRBJ2-1, the V gene TRBV12-5; D is possibly TRBD2 (6 bases). Sequenced sample: naive CD8+ T cells from PBMCs. CDR3 in amino acids: CASGPYLAPSYNEQFF. In DNA form, the CDR3 reads TGTGCTAGTGGACCCTACCTAGCGCCGTCCTACAATGAGCAGTTCTTC.